These 4 T cell receptor beta chains originate from one sample sequenced in a study of circulating CD8 cells and anti-PD-1 response in melanoma (dated by TCRdb to the early 2020s). Data came from a NextSeq 500. The QIAseq Immune Repertoire RNA Library Kit, Human TCR Panel was used to prepare TCR libraries from roughly 16 ng of total RNA. TCRdb reran the public reads through fastp at Q25 and MiXCR, keeping productive beta chains. One record per CDR3 amino acid sequence lists the most common genes and DNA. This sample has around 2,400 distinct CDR3 sequences in its table, and roughly 8.6% of those were observed once. The ten largest clonotypes hold about 2.8% of the sample. A BD FACSAria II cell sorter was used to sort four subsets, defined by PD-1 and/or TIGIT, from live CD3+CD8+TCRalphabeta+ cells. Source: CD8+ T cells from PBMCs, taken at baseline or after one month of anti-PD-1 therapy (not recorded which). The receptor source for this set is a human donor with melanoma.

This clonotype is classed as medium-sized. The CDR3 bases are TGTGCCAGCAGTGAGCAGGGGGCGTCAGATACGCAGTATTTT. This codes for CASSEQGASDTQYF. The gene calls are TRBV6-4 and TRBJ2-3; 8 bases map to TRBD1. The V gene's germline CDR1 is MRHNA and CDR2 SNTAGT. The V and J ends lost 3 bases and 4 bases, in that order; junction bases with no gene match: 3. CDR3 length equals 14 residues.

This clonotype is classed as medium-sized. V is TRBV28 and J is TRBJ2-1, with TRBD1 as a possible D gene (6 bases). The V end was cut by 3 bases, the J end by 3 bases, with 12 bases between. The CDR3 loop spans 15 amino acids. Germline V gives CDR1 MDHEN, CDR2 SYDVKM. DNA for the CDR3: TGTGCCAGCAGTTTCCCAGGGGCTGGCTACAATGAGCAGTTCTTC. It yields the protein CASSFPGAGYNEQFF.

This clonotype counts as medium-sized (0.01 to 0.1%). The gene calls are TRBV29-1 and TRBJ2-7, with 9 bases lining up with TRBD1. The CDR3 totals 14 residues. Trimming at V came to 3 bases and at J to 5 bases, leaving 8 bases not matched to a gene. CDR1 is SQVTM, CDR2 ANQGSEA, per germline. CDR3 amino acids: CSVDGGDRDNEQYF. The CDR3 DNA sequence: TGCAGCGTTGATGGGGGGGACAGGGACAACGAGCAGTACTTC.

By share, this clonotype ranks as medium-sized. V gene TRBV28 combines with J gene TRBJ1-2; D possibly corresponds to TRBD1 (6 bases). From germline, CDR1 is MDHEN and CDR2 SYDVKM. Trimming left V 6 bases short and J 1 base short, with 12 bases between. The CDR3 totals 14 residues. Here the CDR3 DNA reads TGTGCCAGCAGCCCGGGACACGGTAACTATGGCTACACCTTC. Its translation: CASSPGHGNYGYTF.